This is a list of T cell receptor beta chains from one sample in a study of cytomegalovirus exposure and HLA in healthy donors. This table comes from immunoSEQ multiplex PCR, and its TCRdb copy is limited to in-frame clones, with some not included. The sample consists of over 200,000 clones, over 75% of them appearing once. Sequencing was done on a sample of PBMCs. All receptors derive from a human donor in good health. Both conserved end residues are part of each CDR3. A D gene is named only where the DNA matches it firmly.

CDR3 protein	V gene	D gene
CACNLRPVGGEQFF	TRBV30	NA
CASSLGTGNTEAFF	TRBV7-6	TRBD1
CASSEGQTNYGYTF	TRBV5-1	TRBD1
CASSASVGLRETQYF	TRBV19	NA
CASSGTSGSPSTDTQYF	TRBV10-2	TRBD2
CASSLWADREQFF	TRBV5-1	NA
CASSSTVGTDTQYF	TRBV6-6	NA
CASSITTSGTYEQYF	TRBV19	TRBD2
CSGVTTYEQYF	TRBV20-1	NA
CASSHPPGGSLQETQYF	TRBV4-2	TRBD2
CASSQERIAGVFHEQYF	TRBV4-3	TRBD2
CAISESPGDSPLHF	TRBV10-3	NA
CASSPLQATDTQYF	TRBV18	NA
CASSEDTPHSNQPQHF	TRBV6-1	NA